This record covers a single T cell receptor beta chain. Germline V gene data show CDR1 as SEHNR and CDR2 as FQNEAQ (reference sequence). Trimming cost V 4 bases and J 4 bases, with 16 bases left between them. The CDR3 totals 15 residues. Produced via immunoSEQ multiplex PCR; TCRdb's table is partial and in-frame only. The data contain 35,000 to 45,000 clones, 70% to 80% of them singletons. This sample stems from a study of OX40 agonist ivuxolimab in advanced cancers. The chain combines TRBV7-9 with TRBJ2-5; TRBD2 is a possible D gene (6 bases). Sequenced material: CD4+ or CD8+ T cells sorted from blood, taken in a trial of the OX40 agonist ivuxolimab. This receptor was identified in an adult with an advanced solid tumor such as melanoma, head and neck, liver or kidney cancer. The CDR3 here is CASSSTLREGETQYF. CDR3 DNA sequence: TGTGCCAGCAGCTCCACCTTGCGGGAAGGAGAGACCCAGTACTTC.